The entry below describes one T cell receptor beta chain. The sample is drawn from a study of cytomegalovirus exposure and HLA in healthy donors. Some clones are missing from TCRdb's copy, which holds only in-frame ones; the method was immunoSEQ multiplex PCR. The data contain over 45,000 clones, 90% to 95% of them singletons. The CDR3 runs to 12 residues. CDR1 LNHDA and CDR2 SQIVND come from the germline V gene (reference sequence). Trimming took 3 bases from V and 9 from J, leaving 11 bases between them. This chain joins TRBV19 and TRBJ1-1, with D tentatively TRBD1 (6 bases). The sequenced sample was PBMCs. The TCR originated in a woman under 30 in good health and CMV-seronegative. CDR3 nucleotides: TGTGCCAGTAGTATGTCCAGGGGCCAAGCTTTCTTT. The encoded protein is CASSMSRGQAFF.